This T cell receptor beta chain appears in the sequencing data of a study of beta chain features in type 1 diabetes. Reverse transcribing all isolated RNA meant expressed TCRB transcripts were sequenced. About 3.57 million reads, on average, came from each naive, central memory and regulatory T cell sample. TCRdb's table, derived via immunoSEQ multiplex PCR, lists solely in-frame clones and lacks some. The sample carries approximately 150,000 clones, about an eighth recorded once. General study results and limits: Among type 1 diabetes patients, VDJ junctions had fewer insertions and more deletions. There was a possibility that cDNA sequencing over-represented cells with high TCR expression. Shorter TCRB CDR3s, moderately but significantly so, were found in Type 1 diabetes patients in all four CD4+ subsets.

On this clone itself: What it recognizes is unknown.

Purities over 98% were achieved in all sorted populations. This clonotype was sampled from a man aged 18 to 29 with type 1 diabetes. The sequencing sample was made of central memory CD4+ T cells from blood.

CDR3 sequence: CASSSSGGAWDTQYF. CDR3 DNA sequence: TGTGCCAGCAGCTCTAGCGGGGGGGCTTGGGATACGCAGTATTTT. The rearrangement uses TRBV6-5 and TRBJ2-3, with 12 bases lining up with TRBD2. The CDR3 runs 15 residues. CDR1 and CDR2 from the germline V gene are MNHEY and SVGAGI. J gave up 6 bases and V 6 bases, and 7 bases lay outside the gene matches.